This T cell receptor (beta chain) was observed in a study of graft-versus-host responses after intestinal transplantation. Study summary: Tacrolimus and steroids were given for around 3 years to all recipients after anti-thymocyte globulin induction.

Notes on the study in general: In patients with graft-donor T cell macrochimerism, allograft graft-versus-host to host-versus-graft clonal ratios were high.

Concerning this clone itself: Its antigen remains unknown.

In germline, CDR1 is SGHTA, CDR2 FQGNSA. This CDR3 is 14 amino acids long. V shed 2 bases and J shed 3 bases, with 11 bases lying between them. The repertoire was sequenced with immunoSEQ multiplex PCR; TCRdb's copy has only in-frame clones and lacks some. The data hold about 16,000 clones, with 75% to 90% observed a single time. V usage is TRBV7-2 and J usage is TRBJ2-7, with D possibly matching TRBD1 (5 bases). Specimen: PBMCs, collected approximately 15 weeks after intestinal transplant. The receptor was derived from a human patient who received an intestinal transplant, so some T cells may come from the graft donor. The CDR3 loop reads CASSLYTGIYEQYF. The CDR3 DNA sequence: TGTGCCAGCAGCTTATACACAGGCATCTACGAGCAGTACTTC.